This is a list of T cell receptor beta chains from one sample in a study of T cells in tuberculosis. Generated by immunoSEQ multiplex PCR, the TCRdb table keeps only in-frame clones and is missing some. The sample includes tens of thousands of clones, around 89% of them seen just once. The sequenced sample consisted of PBMCs. These receptor sequences come from a donor between 5 and 29 years old with latent tuberculosis or without tuberculosis infection. Each CDR3 is given with its conserved first and last residue. A D gene is named only where the DNA matches it firmly. Rows give clone size only sometimes, using once, few, many, or a class for an expanded clone.

d_gene,abundance,j_gene,v_gene,CDR3aa,CDR3nt
NA,NA,TRBJ2-7,TRBV5-6,CASSTSFESHEQYF,TGTGCCAGCAGCACCTCTTTCGAGTCCCACGAGCAGTACTTC
NA,NA,TRBJ2-1,TRBV6-1,CADGGGAGNEQFF,TGTGCCGACGGAGGGGGGGCCGGCAATGAGCAGTTCTTC
NA,NA,TRBJ1-2,TRBV5-4,CASSLGGGHNYGYTF,TGTGCCAGCAGCTTGGGTGGAGGGCATAACTATGGCTACACCTTC
TRBD2,NA,TRBJ2-3,TRBV5-1,CASTTIAGGTTDTQYF,TGCGCCAGCACCACAATAGCGGGGGGGACCACAGATACGCAGTATTTT
TRBD2,NA,TRBJ2-5,TRBV4-2,CASTAGGSQETQYF,TGTGCCAGTACGGCGGGGGGGTCGCAAGAGACCCAGTACTTC
NA,NA,TRBJ1-6,TRBV9,CASSVEGNNSPLHF,TGTGCCAGCAGCGTGGAGGGCAATAATTCACCCCTCCACTTT
NA,NA,TRBJ1-5,TRBV21-1,CASSKQQGEDNQPQHF,TGTGCCAGCAGCAAACAACAGGGGGAGGACAATCAGCCCCAGCATTTT
NA,once,TRBJ2-2,TRBV4-1,CASSRPRSNTGELFF,TGCGCCAGCAGCCGGCCCAGGTCGAACACCGGGGAGCTGTTTTTT
TRBD1,NA,TRBJ1-2,TRBV4-2,CASSHETGDGYTF,TGTGCCAGCAGCCACGAGACAGGGGACGGCTACACCTTC
NA,NA,TRBJ2-5,TRBV7-8,CASSPRGAGLKETQYF,TGTGCCAGCAGCCCCAGGGGAGCGGGGCTCAAAGAGACCCAGTACTTC